This T cell receptor (beta chain) was captured in a study of blood T cell repertoires in COVID-19 (dated by TCRdb to the early 2020s). Study-level background: Samples from collaborators originated in the United States, Italy and Spain and spanned both the acute and convalescent phases of COVID-19. The material from the prospective study consisted of cDNA or gDNA derived from T cells, B-cell-depleted T cells, or PBMCs. Deeply sampled blood TCRbeta repertoires from subjects exposed to, actively infected with, or recovered from COVID-19 were included in the dataset. The repertoires were released in a freely available public database intended as a resource for research on the immune response to SARS-CoV-2. The samples were drawn from two sources: the first 160 participants of the ongoing ImmuneRACE study, and about 1,300 subjects contributed by 6 global collaborators. Sample metadata almost always included a de-identified subject ID, COVID-19 status, age in years and sex. Where available, HLA class I and class II types were obtained from metadata supplied by the sample provider rather than from assay-based typing. Overall study results and their limits: How much clinical and demographic metadata was included differed by source and by participant, and the metadata was provided uncurated.

A word on this clone: Its antigen specificity is not known. Base qualities are not recorded, but no much larger clone differs from it by a single base.

Trimming removed 10 bases from V and 0 bases from J, leaving 12 bases between the germline ends. The CDR3 goes from the cysteine to the phenylalanine over 13 residues. The retained sequence is limited to the CDR3, 39 bases, with the frame set at the first base. CDR1 is given as MNHEY and CDR2 as SVGAGI, both from the germline V gene. TCRbeta CDR3 regions were amplified from genomic DNA using the immunoSEQ Assay, a bias-controlled multiplex PCR. The authors' analysis ran thus. The number of nucleated cells in each sample was estimated by amplification of reference gene primers within the assay. Sequence reads were collapsed and filtered to measure the absolute abundance of every unique TCRbeta CDR3 rearrangement. Productive Simpson clonality was computed per sample as the square root of Simpson's diversity index over productive rearrangements. TCRdb obtained this table from immuneACCESS and retained in-frame rearrangements with V and J assigned. These tables miss some clones; where compared with another copy, unresolved V genes account for less than half of the shortfall, and the remainder is unexplained. V and J calls and clone size follow that table, whereas D and trimming were derived from the DNA. Present in this sample are about 300,000 clones, roughly 86% of which were seen just once. The ten largest clones add up to 2.5% to 3.5% of the sample.

In the prospective study, participants were about 18 to 100 years old, resided in around 25 geographic areas of the United States, and were enrolled through a virtual design. To assign participants to cohorts, the prospective study relied on clinical history that participants themselves reported in a screening survey and a study questionnaire. A participant counted as exposed if, within 2 weeks of entering the study, that participant had been in contact with someone who had a PCR-confirmed or clinician-diagnosed COVID-19 case. Mobile phlebotomists in the prospective study collected whole blood, serum and a nasopharyngeal or oropharyngeal swab from every participant. Over an approximately 2-month period, participants in the prospective study had the option of providing additional blood draws and questionnaires. Prospective study blood samples were shipped either frozen or at room temperature before DNA extraction.

The chain was built from TRBV6-5 and TRBJ1-1; TRBD1 is possibly the D segment (6 matching bases). This receptor was taken from a woman aged 50 to 65 who had been exposed to COVID-19. The source material was PBMCs or T cells enriched from blood (not recorded which). The nucleotide sequence is given as TGTGCCACCTACAGGGAACTGAACACTGAAGCTTTCTTT. The translation is CATYRELNTEAFF.